This T cell receptor beta chain was obtained from a study of blood T cell repertoires in COVID-19. Overall study: The origin of the acute and convalescent COVID-19 samples was the United States, Italy and Spain. In each case, the material was cDNA or gDNA derived from T cells, B-cell-depleted T cells, or PBMCs.

This clone showed up just a few times. Trimming removed 2 bases from V and 6 bases from J, with 8 bases in between. The CDR3 has 14 amino acids. Germline V gene sequence: CDR1 LGHNT, CDR2 FRNRAP. Under the authors' procedure: Estimation of nucleated cell counts relied on the amplification of reference gene primers. Generated by immunoSEQ multiplex PCR, the TCRdb table keeps only in-frame clones and is missing some. Clonal size and the V and J genes are those of that table, whereas D and trimming came from the DNA. The sample has around 60,000 clones; about 76% are singletons. This TCR came from a human donor in a cohort sampled during active COVID-19. Material: peripheral blood. The chain employs TRBV12-5 and TRBJ1-6; D is ambiguous. The CDR3 DNA follows: TGTGCTAGTGGTTTGTACGGGTTTAATTCACCCCTCCACTTT. Protein: CASGLYGFNSPLHF.